The next 31 T cell receptor beta chains were all read from a single sample in a study of blood T cell repertoires in COVID-19. Assay: immunoSEQ multiplex PCR; the TCRdb copy retains only in-frame clones and omits some. Here the sample spans over 85,000 clones, roughly 77% being singletons. The sequenced sample was peripheral blood. All receptors come from a human donor in a cohort sampled during active COVID-19.

The table lists this clone with many counts. The chain is built from TRBV7-2 and TRBJ2-7; 9 bases are a match to TRBD2. V lost 1 base to trimming and J lost 6 bases; unmatched junction nucleotides: 7. CDR1 is SGHTA and CDR2 is FQGNSA in the germline V gene. This CDR3 has 15 residues. Written as DNA, the CDR3 is TGTGCCAGCAGCTTAGGTCTAGGCGGGAGGGCCGAGCAGTACTTC. Its translation: CASSLGLGGRAEQYF.

The rearrangement uses TRBV6-5 and TRBJ1-1; 7 nucleotides line up with TRBD1. There are 15 residues in the CDR3. V was clipped by 3 bases and J by 0 bases; unmatched bases: 4. Germline V gives CDR1 MNHEY, CDR2 SVGAGI. CDR3 protein: CASSYAGTVNTEAFF. As DNA, the CDR3 is TGTGCCAGCAGTTATGCCGGGACAGTGAACACTGAAGCTTTCTTT.

The V and J genes are TRBV7-3 and TRBJ1-2; perhaps TRBD1 as D (6 bases). V was shortened by 5 bases and J by 2 bases, with 15 bases between the two germline ends. The germline V gene encodes CDR1 SGHTA and CDR2 FQGTGA. This CDR3 is 15 amino acids long. In DNA, the CDR3 is TGTGCCAGCAGCCCCACGAGGACAGCAAACTATGGCTACACCTTC. It specifies CASSPTRTANYGYTF.

This clone was counted once. V usage is TRBV15 and J usage is TRBJ1-2, with 9 bases fitting TRBD1. The CDR3 is 17 residues long. Trimming at V came to 0 bases and at J to 4 bases, leaving 9 bases not matched to a gene. The germline V gene encodes CDR1 LNHNV and CDR2 YYDKDF (reference sequence). In DNA form, the CDR3 reads TGTGCCACCAGCAGAGATCTTGGGGGACAGGGCGGCTATGGCTACACCTTC. It yields the protein CATSRDLGGQGGYGYTF.

J is TRBJ2-5 and V is TRBV18; the D gene is possibly TRBD2 (5 bases). Trimming shortened V by 3 bases and J by 7 bases, and 9 bases separated the two germline ends. Germline CDR1 is KGHSH and CDR2 is LQKENI. The CDR3 totals 12 residues. In DNA form, the CDR3 reads TGTGCCAGCTCACCCTCCGCGGGGACCCAGTACTTC. Protein sequence: CASSPSAGTQYF.

This chain connects TRBV6-5 to TRBJ1-6, with D unresolved. V was shortened by 8 bases and J by 0 bases, with 5 bases between the two germline ends. The CDR3 covers 13 residues. CDR1 is MNHEY, CDR2 SVGAGI, per germline. CDR3 loop: CASGSSYNSPLHF. The CDR3 bases are TGTGCCAGCGGGAGCTCCTATAATTCACCCCTCCACTTT.

J is TRBJ2-1 and V is TRBV5-4; D is possibly TRBD2 (6 bases). CDR1 and CDR2 (germline): SGHNT, YYREEE (reference sequence). The CDR3 extends over 17 amino acids. V lost 4 bases to trimming and J lost 0 bases, with 17 bases between them. CDR3 protein: CASSPRGGAGSYNEQFF. The CDR3 bases are TGTGCCAGCAGCCCGCGAGGAGGAGCGGGCTCCTACAATGAGCAGTTCTTC.

J is TRBJ2-7 and V is TRBV19; TRBD2 might be the D (6 bases). In germline, CDR1 is LNHDA, CDR2 SQIVND (reference sequence). CDR3 length equals 15 residues. Between the trimmed V and J ends, which lost 8 bases and 6 bases, there was a span of 23 bases. CDR3 nucleotide sequence: TGTGCCAGTGGACTTAACGGCGACGTGGAGGGCGAGCAGTACTTC. Translation gives CASGLNGDVEGEQYF.

V is TRBV18 and J is TRBJ1-3, with 9 bases identical to TRBD1. This CDR3 spans 17 amino acids. CDR1 is KGHSH and CDR2 is LQKENI in the germline V gene. V shed 0 bases and J 1 base; nucleotides not matched to a gene: 4. The CDR3 nucleotides are TGTGCCAGCTCACCACCGGTACAGGGGGCTTCTGGAAACACCATATATTTT. It yields the protein CASSPPVQGASGNTIYF.

This chain connects TRBV4-3 to TRBJ1-2, with D unresolved. CDR1 is LGHNA and CDR2 is YSLEER in the germline V gene. V gave up 0 bases and J gave up 6 bases, with 14 bases separating them. The CDR3 spans 15 residues. The CDR3 spells CASSQDSIGVDGYTF. The CDR3 DNA is TGCGCCAGCAGCCAAGATTCGATAGGAGTGGATGGCTACACCTTC.

The chain combines TRBV15 with TRBJ2-3; D is unresolved. Per the germline V gene, CDR1 is LNHNV and CDR2 is YYDKDF (reference sequence). With 0 bases removed from V and 4 bases from J, the gap between germline ends came to 11 bases. This CDR3 is 15 amino acids long. Here the CDR3 reads CATSRDRLDSDTQYF. The CDR3 DNA reads as TGTGCCACCAGCAGAGATCGGCTAGATTCAGATACGCAGTATTTT.

In this sample, this clone turned up a few times. This chain connects TRBV2 to TRBJ2-1; 9 positions agree with TRBD2. CDR1 is SNHLY, CDR2 FYNNEI, per germline. V lost 6 bases and J lost 7; bases outside the gene matches: 7. CDR3 size: 14 residues. This CDR3 is CASRETSGHNEQFF. CDR3 bases: TGTGCCAGCAGGGAGACTAGCGGCCATAATGAGCAGTTCTTC.

The J gene is TRBJ2-7, the V gene TRBV10-1; TRBD1 aligns across 7 bases. Germline values: CDR1 WNHNN, CDR2 SYGVQD (reference sequence). The CDR3 runs to 14 residues. V lost 1 base and J lost 2; bases outside the gene matches: 2. The DNA for the CDR3 is TGCGCCAGCAGTGAGTTCCAGGGGGCCTACGAGCAGTACTTC. It is translated as CASSEFQGAYEQYF.

This clone appeared a few times. The V call is TRBV19, the J call TRBJ1-5; the match to TRBD1 covers 10 bases. In germline, CDR1 is LNHDA, CDR2 SQIVND (reference sequence). V lost 0 bases, J lost 3 bases, and 5 bases stayed unmatched. The CDR3 has 17 residues. This chain's CDR3 is CASSIDGTGVSNQPQHF. CDR3 nucleotide sequence: TGTGCCAGTAGTATAGATGGGACAGGGGTCTCCAATCAGCCCCAGCATTTT.

The chain carries TRBV3-1 (or the pseudogene TRBV3-2) and TRBJ1-1, with TRBD1 matching over 7 bases. The trim removed 6 bases at V and 6 bases at J, leaving 4 bases unmatched. The CDR3 is 12 residues long. Germline V gene lookup returns CDR1 LGHDT and CDR2 YNNKEL (reference sequence). Written as DNA, the CDR3 is TGTGCCAGCAGTCTCGGACAGGCTGAAGCTTTCTTT. Translated, it gives CASSLGQAEAFF.

The rearrangement joins TRBV6-1 to TRBJ2-7, with 11 bases that match TRBD1. Trimming removed 4 bases from V and 4 bases from J; junction bases left unmatched: 9. CDR1 is MNHNS, CDR2 SASEGT, per germline. The CDR3 contains 16 residues. CDR3 sequence reads: CASSGGQGAVWYEQYF. CDR3 DNA sequence: TGTGCCAGCAGTGGAGGACAGGGGGCGGTGTGGTACGAGCAGTACTTC.

This clone occurred a few times. The chain uses TRBV7-9 and TRBJ2-1; possibly TRBD2 for D (6 bases). The CDR3 runs 15 residues. V was pared by 5 bases and J by 10 bases, with 21 bases between. From germline, CDR1 is SEHNR and CDR2 FQNEAQ (reference sequence). The CDR3 DNA reads as TGTGCCAGCAGCCGACCACAGGTCCGTGGGGGGGAGCAGTTCTTC. It specifies CASSRPQVRGGEQFF.

The chain employs TRBV28 and TRBJ2-1; TRBD1 matches at 7 bases. This CDR3 is 13 amino acids long. CDR1 and CDR2 from the germline V gene are MDHEN and SYDVKM. V was clipped by 4 bases and J by 8 bases; unmatched bases: 5. The DNA of the CDR3 is TGTGCCAGCAGTTCCCCGCAGGGGGATGAGCAGTTCTTC. Translated: CASSSPQGDEQFF.

This rearrangement joins TRBV7-8 to TRBJ2-7; 7 nucleotides match TRBD1. The germline V gene has CDR1 SGHVS and CDR2 FQNEAQ. Trimming took 5 bases from V and 5 from J; bases not matched to a gene: 9. The CDR3 loop spans 14 amino acids. In nucleotides, the CDR3 is TGTGCCAGCAGCCCGACAGGGTTTAGTCACGAGCAGTACTTC. Protein product: CASSPTGFSHEQYF.

The rearrangement links TRBV19 to TRBJ2-3; the match to TRBD2 covers 8 bases. The V and J ends lost 6 bases and 2 bases, in that order; junction bases with no gene match: 7. Germline CDR1 reads LNHDA; CDR2 reads SQIVND (reference sequence). The CDR3 extends over 15 amino acids. CDR3 nucleotides: TGTGCCAGTAGACCCCCGGGACTAGTCACAGATACGCAGTATTTT. It translates to CASRPPGLVTDTQYF.

This chain connects TRBV4-2 to TRBJ2-2; weak D call: TRBD2 (5 bases). Between the trimmed V and J ends, which lost 0 bases and 2 bases, there was a span of 13 bases. This CDR3 is built from 17 residues. Germline CDR1 LGHNA, CDR2 YNFKEQ. CDR3 DNA: TGTGCCAGCAGCCAAGAGAGGGTAGAATTCAACACCGGGGAGCTGTTTTTT. Residues: CASSQERVEFNTGELFF.

The chain joins TRBV7-2 to TRBJ2-5; D not resolved. CDR3 size: 13 residues. CDR1 and CDR2 (germline): SGHTA, FQGNSA. V was trimmed by 0 bases and J by 5 bases, leaving 7 bases between them. In DNA form, the CDR3 reads TGTGCCAGCAGCTTAGCGCTACCGGAGACCCAGTACTTC. It codes for CASSLALPETQYF. The full variable domain, completed using reference TRBV7-2 and TRBJ2-5, is GAGVSQSPSNKVTEKGKDVELRCDPISGHTALYWYRQSLGQGLEFLIYFQGNSAPDKSGLPSDRFSAERTGGSVSTLTIQRTQQEDSAVYLCASSLALPETQYFGPGTRLLVL.

This chain uses TRBV19 with TRBJ2-6; D not resolved. Trimming shortened V by 3 bases and J by 0 bases, and 6 bases separated the two germline ends. Germline-derived CDR1 and CDR2 are LNHDA and SQIVND (reference sequence). The CDR3 consists of 15 residues. As DNA, the CDR3 is TGTGCCAGTAGTATCTCGGTCTCTGGGGCCAACGTCCTGACTTTC. Translation: CASSISVSGANVLTF.

This sequence joins TRBV5-1 and TRBJ2-5, with D possibly TRBD1 on 6 matching bases. CDR1 and CDR2 from the germline V gene are SGHRS and YFSETQ. The CDR3 spans 14 residues. The ends were cut back, 0 bases at V and 1 base at J, with 7 bases in the middle. The CDR3 DNA sequence: TGCGCCAGCAGCTTGGGGACAGTCCAAGAGACCCAGTACTTC. Its translation: CASSLGTVQETQYF.

The chain uses TRBV30 and TRBJ1-1, with a possible D match to TRBD1 (6 bases). Germline assignment: CDR1 GTSNPN and CDR2 SVGIG (reference sequence). V lost 1 base, J lost 1 base, and 10 bases lay in between. The CDR3 runs 14 residues. This CDR3 is CAWSGGTRNTEAFF. In nucleotides, the CDR3 is TGTGCCTGGAGTGGAGGGACAAGGAACACTGAAGCTTTCTTT.

The chain joins TRBV6-6 to TRBJ2-1; TRBD2 aligns across 7 bases. This CDR3 spans 14 amino acids. Germline CDR1 is MNHNY and CDR2 is SVGAGI (reference sequence). The J segment lost 7 bases and the V segment lost 6 bases, leaving 9 bases of the junction unmatched. In DNA form, the CDR3 reads TGTGCCAGCAGGACTGGGCGGGAGTCGAATGAGCAGTTCTTC. Translating gives CASRTGRESNEQFF.

The chain joins TRBV28 to TRBJ1-2; TRBD1 might be the D (5 bases). V was pared by 3 bases and J by 8 bases, with 10 bases between. The V gene's germline CDR1 is MDHEN and CDR2 SYDVKM. The CDR3 runs to 12 residues. The CDR3 sequence is CASSFPGSGYTF. The DNA for the CDR3 is TGTGCCAGCAGTTTTCCAGGGTCCGGCTACACCTTC.

V usage is TRBV24-1 and J usage is TRBJ2-3; 10 positions agree with TRBD2. This CDR3 is built from 15 residues. Germline V gene lookup returns CDR1 KGHDR and CDR2 SFDVKD. With V trimmed by 3 bases and J by 3 bases, 2 bases remained unmatched. CDR3 region: CATSDGTSVTDTQYF. Written as DNA, the CDR3 is TGTGCCACCAGTGATGGGACTAGCGTGACAGATACGCAGTATTTT.

Ten or more counts support this clone. The chain combines TRBV11-2 with TRBJ2-7; TRBD2 might be the D (5 bases). V was shortened by 6 bases and J by 2 bases, with 11 bases between the two germline ends. The CDR3 has 13 amino acids. Germline V gives CDR1 SGHAT, CDR2 FQNNGV. The CDR3 nucleotides are TGTGCCAGCAGACTGAGTAGCGCCTACGAGCAGTACTTC. Its protein product is CASRLSSAYEQYF.

V gene TRBV5-1 combines with J gene TRBJ1-4; a weak D match, TRBD1 (5 bases). The CDR3 sequence is 16 residues long. Trimming took 2 bases from V and 0 from J, leaving 11 bases between them. Germline V gene sequence: CDR1 SGHRS, CDR2 YFSETQ. Written as DNA, the CDR3 is TGCGCCAGCAGCTTACTCGACAGTTCAACTAATGAAAAACTGTTTTTT. This encodes CASSLLDSSTNEKLFF.

The chain carries TRBV6-2 or TRBV6-3 and TRBJ1-2; TRBD1 might be the D (5 bases). Germline CDR1 and CDR2: MNHEY and SVGEGT. Trimming took off 0 bases at V and 6 bases at J, with 8 bases between the two ends. This CDR3 has 13 amino acids. The CDR3: CASSYSRGNGYTF. Here the CDR3 DNA reads TGTGCCAGCAGTTACTCGCGGGGGAATGGCTACACCTTC.